The rows below give T cell receptor beta chains drawn from one sample of a study of cytomegalovirus exposure and HLA in healthy donors. Profiling relied on immunoSEQ multiplex PCR, and the TCRdb table lists in-frame clones only, not all of them. The profile shows around 190,000 clones, 83% of them singletons. The sample comprised PBMCs. The receptors here all came from a man between 40 and 49 years old in good health and CMV-seropositive. CDR3s include the opening cysteine and the closing phenylalanine or tryptophan. D genes are given only for firm matches. Some rows mark clone size as missing; the rest say once, few, many or name a class of expanded clone.

abundance: few
j_gene: TRBJ1-1
d_gene: -
v_gene: TRBV6-5
CDR3aa: CASSPTVGLRAFF
CDR3nt: TGTGCCAGCAGCCCTACCGTGGGACTGAGGGCTTTCTTT

abundance: -
j_gene: TRBJ2-5
d_gene: -
v_gene: TRBV10-3
CDR3aa: CAISESEKETQYF
CDR3nt: TGTGCCATCAGTGAGTCGGAGAAAGAGACCCAGTACTTC

abundance: -
j_gene: TRBJ2-5
d_gene: -
v_gene: TRBV7-8
CDR3aa: CASSPNRGQETQYF
CDR3nt: TGTGCCAGCAGCCCGAACCGGGGTCAAGAGACCCAGTACTTC

abundance: -
j_gene: TRBJ1-2
d_gene: -
v_gene: TRBV27
CDR3aa: CASSPPGNYGYTF
CDR3nt: TGTGCCAGCAGCCCTCCCGGGAACTATGGCTACACCTTC

abundance: -
j_gene: TRBJ2-7
d_gene: TRBD2
v_gene: TRBV29-1
CDR3aa: CSVRTSGGNYEQYF
CDR3nt: TGCAGCGTCCGAACTAGCGGAGGGAACTACGAGCAGTACTTC

abundance: -
j_gene: TRBJ1-5
d_gene: TRBD1
v_gene: TRBV23-1
CDR3aa: CASSHAADRVGNQPQHF
CDR3nt: TGCGCCAGCAGCCACGCGGCGGACAGGGTCGGAAATCAGCCCCAGCATTTT

abundance: -
j_gene: TRBJ2-7
d_gene: TRBD2
v_gene: TRBV28
CDR3aa: CASTGSFGGRAYEQYF
CDR3nt: TGTGCCAGCACCGGCTCGTTTGGCGGGAGGGCTTACGAGCAGTACTTC

abundance: -
j_gene: TRBJ2-7
d_gene: TRBD1
v_gene: TRBV5-6
CDR3aa: CASRRRDRDFEQYF
CDR3nt: TGTGCCAGCAGACGCCGGGACAGGGATTTCGAGCAGTACTTC

abundance: once
j_gene: TRBJ2-7
d_gene: TRBD1
v_gene: TRBV27
CDR3aa: CASSSSGTGAWEQYF
CDR3nt: TGTGCCAGCAGTTCGTCCGGGACAGGGGCTTGGGAGCAGTACTTC

abundance: -
j_gene: TRBJ1-2
d_gene: -
v_gene: TRBV2
CDR3aa: CASSVGGLYGYTF
CDR3nt: TGTGCCAGCAGTGTCGGGGGTCTTTATGGCTACACCTTC

abundance: -
j_gene: TRBJ1-1
d_gene: -
v_gene: TRBV27
CDR3aa: CASRDSGLALEAFF
CDR3nt: TGTGCCAGCAGGGACAGTGGGCTGGCGCTTGAAGCTTTCTTT

abundance: -
j_gene: TRBJ2-7
d_gene: -
v_gene: TRBV10-2
CDR3aa: CASSAYRSYEQYF
CDR3nt: TGCGCCAGCAGTGCTTACAGGTCCTACGAGCAGTACTTC

abundance: -
j_gene: TRBJ1-3
d_gene: -
v_gene: TRBV30
CDR3aa: CAYAGFSGNTIYF
CDR3nt: TGTGCCTATGCAGGATTCTCTGGAAACACCATATATTTT

abundance: -
j_gene: TRBJ2-7
d_gene: TRBD1
v_gene: TRBV5-6
CDR3aa: CASSFTNPGQGTYEQYF
CDR3nt: TGTGCCAGCAGCTTTACGAACCCGGGACAGGGCACTTACGAGCAGTACTTC

abundance: -
j_gene: TRBJ2-7
d_gene: -
v_gene: TRBV19
CDR3aa: CASSSSVSSYEQYF
CDR3nt: TGTGCCAGTAGCTCTAGCGTAAGCTCCTACGAGCAGTACTTC

abundance: -
j_gene: TRBJ1-5
d_gene: TRBD1
v_gene: TRBV30
CDR3aa: CAWTSGQGDQPQHF
CDR3nt: TGTGCCTGGACCTCGGGACAGGGGGATCAGCCCCAGCATTTT

abundance: -
j_gene: TRBJ2-7
d_gene: -
v_gene: TRBV7-3
CDR3aa: CASRHRKIYEQYF
CDR3nt: TGTGCCAGCAGACACAGGAAGATCTACGAGCAGTACTTC

abundance: -
j_gene: TRBJ2-3
d_gene: TRBD1
v_gene: TRBV6-1
CDR3aa: CASSLTGGADTQYF
CDR3nt: TGTGCCAGCAGCCTGACAGGGGGGGCAGATACGCAGTATTTT

abundance: few
j_gene: TRBJ2-1
d_gene: -
v_gene: TRBV4-2
CDR3aa: CASSQVGGGPYNEQFF
CDR3nt: TGTGCCAGCAGCCAAGTCGGAGGAGGGCCCTACAATGAGCAGTTCTTC

abundance: -
j_gene: TRBJ1-5
d_gene: -
v_gene: TRBV2
CDR3aa: CASSIDQPQHF
CDR3nt: TGTGCCAGCAGTATAGATCAGCCCCAGCATTTT

abundance: -
j_gene: TRBJ1-1
d_gene: -
v_gene: TRBV6-1
CDR3aa: CASSDKNSGIGAFF
CDR3nt: TGTGCCAGCAGCGACAAAAACTCAGGGATAGGAGCTTTCTTT

abundance: -
j_gene: TRBJ1-2
d_gene: -
v_gene: TRBV28
CDR3aa: CASKQNYGYTF
CDR3nt: TGTGCCAGCAAACAGAACTATGGCTACACCTTC

abundance: -
j_gene: TRBJ1-2
d_gene: TRBD1
v_gene: TRBV10-3
CDR3aa: CAIRASHTDRGYGYTF
CDR3nt: TGTGCCATCCGAGCGAGTCATACCGACAGGGGTTATGGCTACACCTTC

abundance: -
j_gene: TRBJ2-3
d_gene: TRBD2
v_gene: TRBV6-1
CDR3aa: CASSDRGGGTDTQYF
CDR3nt: TGTGCCAGCAGTGACCGTGGGGGGGGCACAGATACGCAGTATTTT

abundance: -
j_gene: TRBJ1-2
d_gene: TRBD1
v_gene: TRBV5-1
CDR3aa: CASSLDRGRGPYTF
CDR3nt: TGCGCCAGCAGCTTGGATCGGGGCAGGGGGCCCTACACCTTC

abundance: -
j_gene: TRBJ1-1
d_gene: -
v_gene: TRBV6-1
CDR3aa: CASSEEYMNTEAFF
CDR3nt: TGTGCCAGCAGTGAAGAGTACATGAACACTGAAGCTTTCTTT

abundance: once
j_gene: TRBJ2-7
d_gene: TRBD2
v_gene: TRBV23-1
CDR3aa: CASSLLGGATYEQYF
CDR3nt: TGCGCCAGCAGTCTCCTGGGAGGGGCGACCTACGAGCAGTACTTC

abundance: -
j_gene: TRBJ1-1
d_gene: -
v_gene: TRBV5-6
CDR3aa: CASSSQLEAFF
CDR3nt: TGTGCCAGCAGCTCACAGCTTGAAGCTTTCTTT

abundance: -
j_gene: TRBJ2-7
d_gene: TRBD2
v_gene: TRBV7-9
CDR3aa: CASGGRAYEQYF
CDR3nt: TGTGCCAGCGGTGGGAGGGCTTACGAGCAGTACTTC

abundance: -
j_gene: TRBJ1-5
d_gene: -
v_gene: TRBV9
CDR3aa: CASSVDSYSNQPQHF
CDR3nt: TGTGCCAGCAGCGTAGATTCGTATAGCAATCAGCCCCAGCATTTT

abundance: -
j_gene: TRBJ1-4
d_gene: -
v_gene: TRBV2
CDR3aa: CASRARTATNEKLFF
CDR3nt: TGTGCCAGCAGGGCTCGGACAGCAACTAATGAAAAACTGTTTTTT

abundance: few
j_gene: TRBJ2-2
d_gene: -
v_gene: TRBV7-7
CDR3aa: CASGGLRPGELFF
CDR3nt: TGTGCCAGCGGGGGACTCCGGCCCGGGGAGCTGTTTTTT

abundance: -
j_gene: TRBJ1-2
d_gene: -
v_gene: TRBV6-5
CDR3aa: CASSYPGAKGYTF
CDR3nt: TGTGCCAGCAGTTATCCAGGGGCGAAAGGCTACACCTTC

abundance: once
j_gene: TRBJ1-1
d_gene: -
v_gene: TRBV6-5
CDR3aa: CASSYSRGRTEAFF
CDR3nt: TGTGCCAGCAGTTACTCAAGGGGAAGGACTGAAGCTTTCTTT

abundance: -
j_gene: TRBJ2-5
d_gene: TRBD1
v_gene: TRBV15
CDR3aa: CATSRERGGQGADTQYF
CDR3nt: TGTGCCACCAGCAGAGAACGGGGGGGACAGGGGGCGGACACCCAGTACTTC

abundance: -
j_gene: TRBJ1-2
d_gene: TRBD1
v_gene: TRBV2
CDR3aa: CASRGTGGKVGYTF
CDR3nt: TGTGCCAGCAGAGGGACAGGGGGCAAAGTTGGCTACACCTTC

abundance: -
j_gene: TRBJ1-5
d_gene: TRBD1
v_gene: TRBV6-1
CDR3aa: CASCPHDRGGQPQHF
CDR3nt: TGTGCCAGTTGCCCCCATGACAGGGGTGGACAGCCCCAGCATTTT

abundance: -
j_gene: TRBJ2-7
d_gene: -
v_gene: TRBV7-2
CDR3aa: CASSLELGPFNEQYF
CDR3nt: TGTGCCAGCAGCTTGGAACTGGGGCCCTTCAACGAGCAGTACTTC

abundance: -
j_gene: TRBJ2-3
d_gene: -
v_gene: TRBV7-8
CDR3aa: CASSQTRYTDTQYF
CDR3nt: TGTGCCAGCAGCCAAACTAGATACACAGATACGCAGTATTTT

abundance: -
j_gene: TRBJ2-3
d_gene: TRBD2
v_gene: TRBV9
CDR3aa: CASSTSGTSGRWLTDTQYF
CDR3nt: TGTGCCAGCAGCACATCCGGGACTAGCGGGAGGTGGCTCACAGATACGCAGTATTTT

abundance: -
j_gene: TRBJ1-2
d_gene: TRBD1
v_gene: TRBV7-6
CDR3aa: CAPSCRGPGGLGYTF
CDR3nt: TGTGCCCCCTCCTGTAGGGGGCCAGGGGGTCTTGGCTACACCTTC

abundance: -
j_gene: TRBJ2-7
d_gene: -
v_gene: TRBV6-5
CDR3aa: CASSEANYYEQYF
CDR3nt: TGTGCCAGCAGTGAAGCTAACTACTACGAGCAGTACTTC

abundance: -
j_gene: TRBJ2-7
d_gene: TRBD1
v_gene: TRBV27
CDR3aa: CASSLRDRDYEQYF
CDR3nt: TGTGCCAGCAGTCTCCGGGACAGGGACTACGAGCAGTACTTC

abundance: once
j_gene: TRBJ2-7
d_gene: -
v_gene: TRBV7-2
CDR3aa: CASSLAFDRSSGEQYF
CDR3nt: TGTGCCAGCAGCTTAGCCTTCGACAGATCCTCCGGCGAGCAGTACTTC

abundance: -
j_gene: TRBJ2-7
d_gene: TRBD2
v_gene: TRBV7-2
CDR3aa: CASSRSGTTYEQYF
CDR3nt: TGTGCCAGCAGCCGATCCGGGACTACCTACGAGCAGTACTTC

abundance: few
j_gene: TRBJ2-1
d_gene: TRBD2
v_gene: TRBV7-6
CDR3aa: CASSSQREGHLRVTYNEQFF
CDR3nt: TGTGCCAGCAGTTCCCAGCGGGAGGGCCATCTTCGCGTGACATACAATGAGCAGTTCTTC

abundance: -
j_gene: TRBJ1-2
d_gene: TRBD1
v_gene: TRBV6-4
CDR3aa: CASRPGDSYGYTF
CDR3nt: TGTGCCAGCAGGCCAGGGGACAGCTATGGCTACACCTTC

abundance: -
j_gene: TRBJ2-7
d_gene: -
v_gene: TRBV28
CDR3aa: CASSDQNSYEQYF
CDR3nt: TGTGCCAGCAGCGATCAGAACTCCTACGAGCAGTACTTC

abundance: -
j_gene: TRBJ2-1
d_gene: TRBD2
v_gene: TRBV5-1
CDR3aa: CASSLALASFNNEQFF
CDR3nt: TGCGCCAGCAGCTTGGCACTAGCGTCGTTTAACAATGAGCAGTTCTTC

abundance: -
j_gene: TRBJ1-1
d_gene: -
v_gene: TRBV5-1
CDR3aa: CASSLAQGHTEAFF
CDR3nt: TGCGCCAGCAGCTTGGCACAGGGACACACTGAAGCTTTCTTT

abundance: -
j_gene: TRBJ2-7
d_gene: TRBD2
v_gene: TRBV18
CDR3aa: CASSPPRGRESSYEQYF
CDR3nt: TGTGCCAGCTCACCACCACGCGGGAGGGAAAGCTCCTACGAGCAGTACTTC

abundance: -
j_gene: TRBJ1-1
d_gene: -
v_gene: TRBV27
CDR3aa: CASSRTANRNTEAFF
CDR3nt: TGTGCCAGCAGTAGGACAGCAAATAGGAACACTGAAGCTTTCTTT

abundance: -
j_gene: TRBJ1-1
d_gene: TRBD1
v_gene: TRBV29-1
CDR3aa: CSVEQRQGSVNTEAFF
CDR3nt: TGCAGCGTTGAACAACGACAGGGATCGGTGAACACTGAAGCTTTCTTT

abundance: -
j_gene: TRBJ2-7
d_gene: -
v_gene: TRBV27
CDR3aa: CASRPRTLESSYEQYF
CDR3nt: TGTGCCAGCAGGCCCCGAACACTAGAAAGCTCCTACGAGCAGTACTTC

abundance: -
j_gene: TRBJ1-2
d_gene: TRBD1
v_gene: TRBV6-5
CDR3aa: CASSYLRTGGGYGYTF
CDR3nt: TGTGCCAGCAGTTACCTGAGGACAGGGGGGGGGTATGGCTACACCTTC

abundance: -
j_gene: TRBJ1-5
d_gene: -
v_gene: TRBV7-8
CDR3aa: CASSLSVQGIGQPQHF
CDR3nt: TGTGCCAGCAGCTTAAGCGTACAGGGTATTGGTCAGCCCCAGCATTTT

abundance: -
j_gene: TRBJ2-7
d_gene: -
v_gene: TRBV10-3
CDR3aa: CAISESGQNYEQYF
CDR3nt: TGTGCCATCAGTGAGTCCGGACAGAACTACGAGCAGTACTTC

abundance: -
j_gene: TRBJ1-4
d_gene: TRBD1
v_gene: TRBV19
CDR3aa: CASSMGPGGGKLFF
CDR3nt: TGTGCCAGTAGTATGGGGCCAGGGGGAGGAAAACTGTTTTTT